This entry lists 21 T cell receptor beta chains sequenced from one sample in a study of PD-1 blockade in classical Hodgkin lymphoma. TCRdb keeps only in-frame clones here, not all; method: immunoSEQ multiplex PCR. Of 14,000 to 15,000 clones listed, over 80% are singletons. Time point indicated: newly diagnosed, previously untreated cHL patient sample. PBMCs were thawed, and CD8+ T cells were then isolated from them by magnetic negative selection. Material for sequencing was CD8+ T cells from blood. These receptors were taken from a human donor with classical Hodgkin lymphoma.

This clone was counted only a few times. The V and J genes are TRBV7-6 and TRBJ1-2; D is possibly TRBD1 (5 bases). The CDR3 is made up of 14 amino acids. Trimming pared 5 bases from V and 7 bases from J, leaving 17 bases between. Germline V CDR1 and CDR2: SGHVS, FNYEAQ. DNA of the CDR3: TGTGCCAGCAGCCCCCGACTGGACAAATCTGGCTACACCTTC. Residues: CASSPRLDKSGYTF.

This CDR3 reads CSALGGASYEQYF. As DNA, the CDR3 is TGCAGCGCCCTAGGCGGGGCCTCCTACGAGCAGTACTTC. The chain has TRBV29-1 and TRBJ2-7; possibly TRBD2 for D (6 bases). There are 13 residues in the CDR3. V lost 7 bases, J lost 0 bases, and 13 bases lay in between. The germline CDR1 and CDR2 sequences are SQVTM and ANQGSEA.

The gene calls are TRBV27 and TRBJ2-6; 12 bases are shared with TRBD2. V shed 5 bases and J 1 base; nucleotides not matched to a gene: 6. This CDR3 has 18 amino acids. Per the germline V gene, CDR1 is MNHEY and CDR2 is SMNVEV (reference sequence). CDR3 residues: CASSLTSGRLSGANVLTF. CDR3 sequence (DNA): TGTGCCAGCAGTCTGACTAGCGGGAGACTATCTGGGGCCAACGTCCTGACTTTC.

The chain recombines TRBV12-5 with TRBJ1-5; TRBD1 matches 7 bases. J was trimmed by 7 bases and V by 1 base; bases with no gene match: 4. This CDR3 spans 14 amino acids. Germline V gives CDR1 LGHNT, CDR2 FRNRAP. CDR3: CASGLEQGRQPQHF. CDR3 nucleotide sequence: TGTGCTAGTGGTTTGGAACAGGGGAGGCAGCCCCAGCATTTT.

The V and J genes are TRBV7-8 and TRBJ2-7; D is unresolved. V was pared by 5 bases and J by 2 bases, with 7 bases between. The CDR3 has 12 amino acids. Per germline, CDR1 SGHVS and CDR2 FQNEAQ. The CDR3 protein is CASSHSAYEQYF. The CDR3 DNA reads TGTGCCAGCAGCCATTCTGCCTACGAGCAGTACTTC.

The rearrangement links TRBV6-5 to TRBJ2-1; the D call may be TRBD1 or TRBD2 (5 bases each). Germline CDR1 reads MNHEY; CDR2 reads SVGAGI. The germline V and J ends were trimmed by 4 bases and 8 bases, with 18 bases remaining between them. The CDR3 is made up of 15 amino acids. CDR3: CASSSRDGARYEQFF. In nucleotides, the CDR3 is TGTGCCAGCAGTTCTCGGGATGGGGCTCGGTATGAGCAGTTCTTC.

This chain connects TRBV9 to TRBJ2-7, with no clear D. With 2 bases removed from V and 1 base from J, the gap between germline ends came to 7 bases. CDR3 length: 13 residues. Germline loops: CDR1 SGDLS, CDR2 YYNGEE. The CDR3 protein is CASSVDGSYEQYF. The CDR3 bases are TGTGCCAGCAGCGTGGACGGTTCCTACGAGCAGTACTTC. Supplemented by reference TRBV9 and TRBJ2-7, the full variable domain reads DSGVTQTPKHLITATGQRVTLRCSPRSGDLSVYWYQQSLDQGLQFLIQYYNGEERAKGNILERFSAQQFPDLHSELNLSSLELGDSALYFCASSVDGSYEQYFGPGTRLTVT.

The chain couples TRBV29-1 to TRBJ1-1, with D unclear. The CDR3 consists of 13 residues. In germline, CDR1 is SQVTM, CDR2 ANQGSEA. Between the trimmed V and J ends, which lost 7 bases and 0 bases, there was a span of 12 bases. As DNA, the CDR3 is TGCAGCGCTAGCTGGGAGATGAACACTGAAGCTTTCTTT. Protein sequence: CSASWEMNTEAFF.

The chain carries TRBV10-2 and TRBJ2-7; D is possibly TRBD1 (5 bases). Trimming cost V 6 bases and J 3 bases, with 15 bases left between them. Germline V gives CDR1 WSHSY, CDR2 SAAADI. This CDR3 region has 14 residues. The CDR3, as DNA: TGCGCCAGCAGCCCCGCCAGGGATCTCTACGAGCAGTACTTC. Its protein is CASSPARDLYEQYF.

This chain uses TRBV19 with TRBJ2-1; 11 bases are a match to TRBD2. The CDR3 runs 15 residues. Germline assignment: CDR1 LNHDA and CDR2 SQIVND (reference sequence). V dropped 4 bases and J dropped 6; count of bases not matched to a gene: 5. The CDR3 nucleotides are TGTGCCAGTAGTAGAGGACTAGCGGGCGTCAATGAGCAGTTCTTC. It codes for CASSRGLAGVNEQFF.

CDR3 residues: CASNGGKVYTGELFF. The CDR3 DNA is TGTGCCAGTAATGGCGGAAAGGTGTACACCGGGGAGCTGTTTTTT. The V and J genes are TRBV19 and TRBJ2-2; D gene unclear. Germline V CDR1 and CDR2: LNHDA, SQIVND (reference sequence). Trimming stripped 7 bases from V and 3 bases from J, with 15 bases between. The CDR3 is 15 residues long.

The rearrangement joins TRBV7-8 to TRBJ2-3; TRBD2 matches at 11 bases. The CDR3 is 17 residues long. With 2 bases clipped from V and 4 bases from J, the junction kept 8 bases outside the gene matches. The V gene's germline CDR1 is SGHVS and CDR2 FQNEAQ. CDR3 DNA: TGTGCCAGCAGCTTAAGGTCTAGCGGGAGGATTGCAGATACGCAGTATTTT. This gives the protein CASSLRSSGRIADTQYF.

The rearrangement joins TRBV5-8 to TRBJ2-7; TRBD2 matches 8 bases. Losses at the gene ends were 3 bases for V and 5 bases for J; bases not matched to a gene: 10. CDR1 SGHTS and CDR2 YDEGEE come from the germline V gene. The CDR3 spans 15 residues. The CDR3 DNA is TGTGCCAGCAGCTCCAGGACTAGCAGGAAGGACGAGCAGTACGTC. Translated, it gives CASSSRTSRKDEQYV.

V and J are TRBV27 and TRBJ2-3; D is unresolved. The CDR3 runs 15 residues. Germline CDR1 and CDR2: MNHEY and SMNVEV (reference sequence). V lost 1 base and J lost 2, with 10 bases in between. CDR3 coding DNA: TGTGCCAGCAGTTTATGGCCGATATTCACAGATACGCAGTATTTT. It is translated as CASSLWPIFTDTQYF.

The rearrangement uses TRBV27 and TRBJ2-3, with 10 bases aligning to TRBD2. V gave up 0 bases and J gave up 4 bases; unmatched junction bases: 4. The germline V gene encodes CDR1 MNHEY and CDR2 SMNVEV (reference sequence). The length of the CDR3 is 16 residues. CDR3 sequence: CASSLSPSGSADTQYF. CDR3 bases: TGTGCCAGCAGTTTATCCCCTAGCGGGAGCGCAGATACGCAGTATTTT.

The V gene is TRBV7-9, the J gene TRBJ1-1; D is undetermined. This CDR3 contains 15 residues. CDR1 and CDR2 from the germline V gene are SEHNR and FQNEAQ (reference sequence). The V end was cut by 2 bases, the J end by 1 base, with 11 bases between. CDR3 protein: CASSLLAWGNTEAFF. In DNA form, the CDR3 reads TGTGCCAGCAGCTTACTAGCATGGGGGAACACTGAAGCTTTCTTT.

The V call is TRBV27, the J call TRBJ1-1, with D possibly matching TRBD1 (6 bases). Germline-derived CDR1 and CDR2 are MNHEY and SMNVEV (reference sequence). V was trimmed by 5 bases and J by 4 bases, leaving 11 bases between them. The CDR3 contains 13 residues. DNA of the CDR3: TGTGCCAGCAGTAGGGGGGTGGGCACTGAAGCTTTCTTT. Protein product: CASSRGVGTEAFF.

This rearrangement joins TRBV2 to TRBJ2-7; D is uncertain. V lost 3 bases to trimming and J lost 5 bases, with 17 bases between them. The CDR3 has 15 residues. The germline V gene has CDR1 SNHLY and CDR2 FYNNEI. The CDR3 spells CASSEGSVIRNEQYF. In DNA form, the CDR3 reads TGTGCCAGCAGTGAGGGCTCCGTTATTAGGAACGAGCAGTACTTC.

About this clone itself: Because the CDR3's place on the DNA is in doubt, the DNA is left out and the CDR3 is given as listed by TCRdb. The rearrangement links TRBV6-5 to TRBJ2-2. The length of the CDR3 is 14 amino acids, counting both ends. Germline CDR1 is MNHEY and CDR2 is SVGAGI. CDR3 sequence: CASSYSVLGGELFF.

CDR3 sequence reads: CASSLYGGDTGELFF. The CDR3 bases are TGTGCCAGCAGTTTATACGGGGGGGACACCGGGGAGCTGTTTTTT. The chain carries TRBV27 and TRBJ2-2; TRBD2 agrees at 8 bases. The CDR3 spans 15 residues. CDR1 is MNHEY and CDR2 is SMNVEV in the germline V gene (reference sequence). After removal of 1 base from V and 3 bases from J, the junction contained 1 base not matched to a gene.

The gene calls are TRBV9 and TRBJ2-2, with TRBD1 matching 9 bases. Germline V lookup: CDR1 SGDLS, CDR2 YYNGEE. CDR3 size: 13 residues. J gave up 8 bases and V 9 bases, and 8 bases lay outside the gene matches. CDR3 loop: CATAYGTGGELFF. The CDR3 bases are TGTGCCACCGCATACGGGACAGGGGGGGAGCTGTTTTTT.